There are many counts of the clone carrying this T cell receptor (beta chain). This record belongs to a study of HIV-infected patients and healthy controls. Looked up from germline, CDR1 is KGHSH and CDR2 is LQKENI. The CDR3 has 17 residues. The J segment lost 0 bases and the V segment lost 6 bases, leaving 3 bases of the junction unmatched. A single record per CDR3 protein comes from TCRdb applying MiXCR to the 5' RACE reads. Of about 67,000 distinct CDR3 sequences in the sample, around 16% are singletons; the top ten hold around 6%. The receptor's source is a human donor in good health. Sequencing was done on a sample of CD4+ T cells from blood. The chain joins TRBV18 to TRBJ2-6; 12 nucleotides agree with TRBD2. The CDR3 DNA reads TGTGCCAGCTCTATGACTAGCGGGAGCTCTGGGGCCAACGTCCTGACTTTC. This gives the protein CASSMTSGSSGANVLTF.